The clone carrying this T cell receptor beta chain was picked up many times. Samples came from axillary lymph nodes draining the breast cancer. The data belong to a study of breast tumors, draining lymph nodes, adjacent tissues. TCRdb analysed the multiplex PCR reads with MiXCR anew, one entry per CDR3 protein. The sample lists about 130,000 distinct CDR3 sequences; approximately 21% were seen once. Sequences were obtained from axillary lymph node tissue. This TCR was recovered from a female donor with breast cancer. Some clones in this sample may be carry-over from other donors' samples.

The CDR3 sequence is CSASRPLGAHEQYF. The DNA for the CDR3 is TGCAGTGCTAGCCGGCCTCTAGGAGCCCACGAGCAGTACTTC. V gene TRBV20-1 combines with J gene TRBJ2-7; no clear D gene. CDR3 length: 14 amino acids. Germline-derived CDR1 and CDR2 are DFQATT and SNEGSKA (reference sequence). Trimming removed 3 bases at V and 5 bases at J, with 17 bases between.